These 5 T cell receptor beta chains came from one sample sequenced in a study of blood T cell repertoires in COVID-19. Using immunoSEQ multiplex PCR, the repertoire was profiled, and TCRdb retains in-frame clones only, with some absent. The table has 250,000 to 300,000 clones, about 91% seen once. Sample: peripheral blood. These receptor sequences come from a woman aged 60-75 years with acute or convalescent COVID-19.

V and J are TRBV18 and TRBJ2-2; tentative D call: TRBD2 (6 bases). Trimming left V 3 bases short and J 3 bases short, with 17 bases between. This CDR3 spans 17 amino acids. The V gene's germline CDR1 is KGHSH and CDR2 LQKENI. The CDR3 region has the DNA TGTGCCAGCTCACCGGAACTTGGAGGGATTTACACCGGGGAGCTGTTTTTT. As protein: CASSPELGGIYTGELFF.

This chain joins TRBV5-1 and TRBJ1-1; D ambiguous. V was cut by 3 bases and J by 0 bases, with 12 bases left in between. Per germline, CDR1 SGHRS and CDR2 YFSETQ. The CDR3 is 15 residues long. CDR3 DNA: TGCGCCAGCAGCTCACGACGGGAGATGAACACTGAAGCTTTCTTT. It yields the protein CASSSRREMNTEAFF.

The J gene is TRBJ1-4, the V gene TRBV2, with 7 bases matching TRBD1. J gave up 2 bases and V 6 bases, and 6 bases lay outside the gene matches. The CDR3 has 15 residues. In germline, CDR1 is SNHLY, CDR2 FYNNEI. This CDR3 is CASRGTGVTNEKLFF. CDR3 bases: TGTGCCAGCAGAGGAACAGGGGTGACTAATGAAAAACTGTTTTTT.

This chain uses TRBV10-3 with TRBJ2-7, with D tentatively TRBD2 (5 bases). The V end lost 4 bases, the J end lost 3 bases, and 10 bases lay between the germline ends. Per germline, CDR1 ENHRY and CDR2 SYGVKD. The CDR3 totals 13 residues. CDR3 sequence (DNA): TGTGCCATCAGTGGGACTGTTTACTACGAGCAGTACTTC. Translating it yields CAISGTVYYEQYF.

This clone has more than one count but fewer than ten. The V call is TRBV29-1, the J call TRBJ2-1; 9 bases line up with TRBD2. Germline lookup yields CDR1 SQVTM and CDR2 ANQGSEA. The length of the CDR3 is 15 residues. J gave up 1 base and V 5 bases, and 6 bases lay outside the gene matches. The CDR3 bases are TGCAGCGTTCGGAGACTAGCGGATTCCTACAATGAGCAGTTCTTC. This gives the protein CSVRRLADSYNEQFF.